This T cell receptor beta chain was identified in a study of regulatory T cells in long-lasting Graves disease (dated by TCRdb to the early 2020s). In terms of the full investigation: In the newly diagnosed Graves' disease group, patients had been taking antithyroid drugs for less than 3 months. Persistent Graves' disease patients were compared with newly diagnosed Graves' disease patients by peripheral blood TCR sequencing and RNA sequencing. The study took place in China and was registered as a clinical trial. TCR sequencing covered about 13 persistent and 20 or so newly diagnosed Graves' disease patients, approximately 33 samples in total.

CDR1 MNHNS and CDR2 SASEGT were looked up in the germline V gene. V and J lose 3 bases and 7 bases, and a span of 22 bases separates them. The CDR3 has 17 amino acids, counting the end cysteine and phenylalanine. Only the CDR3 region is kept as DNA, spanning 51 bases read in frame from base 1. Reading the label with the study, this specimen's time point is: newly diagnosed GD, antithyroid drugs for less than 3 months. RNA was extracted from PBMCs in TRIzol for both TCR sequencing and RNA sequencing. The diagnosis of Graves' disease followed American Thyroid Association guidelines. Patients for the study were recruited at an endocrinology department in Xi'an, China. From each patient, nine milliliters of peripheral blood was collected into an EDTA anticoagulant tube. Ficoll Paque Plus density gradient separation was used to isolate PBMCs, and no further T cell sorting was done. An Agilent 2100 Bioanalyzer and agarose gel were used to assess RNA quality, and a NanoDrop 2000 was used to measure RNA concentration.

Study-wide findings and limitations: Persistent Graves' disease patients showed lower TCR Shannon entropy and fewer highly expanded clones than newly diagnosed patients, suggesting clonal expansion. The small sample size was acknowledged by the authors as a limitation that may reduce accuracy. Only the TCR beta chain was sequenced and analyzed. Only peripheral blood was studied, because thyroid tissue, the primary lesion, was inaccessible. Preferential use of TRBV28, TRBJ1-2 and TRBJ2-5 was observed in persistent disease, whereas TRBV20-1 and TRBJ2-1 were favored in newly diagnosed disease. Patients with persistent disease shared more public clonotypes (approximately 2,500) than newly diagnosed patients did (more than 900).

The library relied on multiplex PCR. The sequencer listed for this sample is Illumina HiSeq 4000. CDR3 regions were amplified by Arm-PCR with iRepertoire HTBI primers to construct TCR beta libraries. Before sequencing, the PCR products went through gel purification. In the original analysis: Gene usage analysis of CDR3 amino acid clonotypes relied on the approximately 62 TRBV and fewer than 15 TRBJ segments identified across samples. COPE and FqMerger were used to merge the filtered high-quality paired reads into contigs. Contigs were aligned with BLAST to IMGT TRBV, TRBD and TRBJ reference genes, and CDR3 was defined per IMGT. Highly expanded clones were defined as clonotypes with a frequency above 0.1%. Repertoire diversity was measured by Shannon entropy, and V-J evenness by the Gini coefficient. A clonotype found in more than one individual was treated as public. TCRdb cleaned the public reads at Q25 with fastp, built clones with MiXCR and kept in-frame beta chains. Here each entry gathers all rows of one CDR3 protein and keeps the most common genes and DNA. TCRdb's processing, not the study's, gives the V and J calls here. The sample table lists under 250,000 distinct CDR3 sequences, roughly 19% of them with a count of one. Together, the top ten hold 12% of the sample.

This clonotype occurred many times. The antigen it binds to is not known. Base qualities were left out, and no much larger clone turns up one base away. The data were also submitted as part of a second study, on T cells in Graves' hyperthyroidism and ophthalmopathy. The second study also describes: A patient counted as having stable Graves' hyperthyroidism if no progression to ophthalmopathy occurred over 18 months of follow-up. Hyperthyroidism patients were newly diagnosed, with disease duration under 2 months, and aged 18 to 65 years. Any patient with an uncontrolled infection, another autoimmune disease, pregnancy or lactation was excluded. Diagnoses were based on clinical symptoms, serum thyroxine and TRAb, thyroid ultrasound and orbital computed tomography. The first round of RT-PCR for the TCR CDR3 was performed with the HTBI primer set and the Qiagen OneStep RT-PCR kit. Blood samples also contained most of the expanded thyroid clonotypes (frequency above 0.001), which suggests that blood repertoires may reflect thyroid immune responses. In cross-validation, a model built on a 13 V-J signature told ophthalmopathy apart from stable hyperthyroidism with 85% to 90% sensitivity and 81% to 82% specificity, and in testing the same model reached 80%/75%. In validation, the model predicted progression to ophthalmopathy a median of about 6 months before onset, with about 71% sensitivity and about 72% specificity. To identify distinguishing TCR V-J signatures, a discovery cohort of around 98 patients was used, comprising 40 to 45 with Graves' ophthalmopathy and around 60 with stable Graves' hyperthyroidism. An independent validation cohort of around 19 hyperthyroidism patients and 17 patients who later progressed to ophthalmopathy tested prospective prediction of ophthalmopathy. The approximately 90 discovery patients were randomly split 7:3 into training and test sets. In addition, the study compared T-cell repertoires in thyroid tissue and in blood from over 5 Graves' hyperthyroidism patients. After blood sampling, hyperthyroidism patients were treated with methimazole at a starting dose of 30 mg daily, and ophthalmopathy patients were treated with high-dose intravenous methylprednisolone. Libraries were constructed in a second round of multiplex PCR, after which size selection and purification were performed. Libraries were sequenced paired-end with 100 bp reads on an Illumina HiSeq2000. SOAPnuke was used to process the raw data, throwing out any read that contained adapters or uncalled bases, had a mean Phred below 15, or lacked an exact constant-primer or identifier match. High-quality paired reads were merged using COPE v1.2.5, and each unique nucleotide sequence was defined as a clonotype. MiTCR v1.1 was used to align clonotypes to the IMGT TRBV, TRBD and TRBJ reference segments. The analysis included only V-J combinations with a frequency above 0.0001, which together covered 99% to 99.2% of the repertoires. The TCS score was defined as F50 (clonal expansion) divided by E x V (chaos), with BLOSUM62-based TCRdist calculated between CDR3 peptides within each V-J. Welch's t-statistics and random forest reduced fewer than 550 V-J features to under 15, which were used in a naive Bayes classifier (R e1071). Sample size was not statistically predetermined, and blinding of investigators to group allocation was not performed. The paper describes TCR Vbeta CDR3 sequencing of 135 peripheral blood samples, made up of around 41 ophthalmopathy patients, around 78 hyperthyroidism patients and 17 progressor patients.

Sequenced material: peripheral blood mononuclear cells (PBMCs), taken at new diagnosis, from a patient treated with antithyroid drugs. This clonotype was sampled from a woman in her 30s with Graves disease. Donor details come from another sample of the same person, matched by shared clones. Rearrangement joined TRBV6-1 to TRBJ1-5; TRBD1 is possibly the D segment (5 matching bases). The CDR3 region: CASSDKGLHERGQPQHF. DNA sequence: TGTGCCAGCAGTGATAAGGGACTACACGAGCGGGGCCAGCCCCAGCATTTT.